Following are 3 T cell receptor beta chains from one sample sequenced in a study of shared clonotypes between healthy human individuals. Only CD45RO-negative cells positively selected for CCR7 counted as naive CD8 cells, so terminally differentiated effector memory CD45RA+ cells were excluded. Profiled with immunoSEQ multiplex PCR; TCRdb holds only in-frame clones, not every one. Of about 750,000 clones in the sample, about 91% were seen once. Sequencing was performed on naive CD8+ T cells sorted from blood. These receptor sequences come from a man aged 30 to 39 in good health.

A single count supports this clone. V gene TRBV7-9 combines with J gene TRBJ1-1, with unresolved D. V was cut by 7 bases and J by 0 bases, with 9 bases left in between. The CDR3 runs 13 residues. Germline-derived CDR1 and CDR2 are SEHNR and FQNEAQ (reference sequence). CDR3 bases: TGTGCCAGCAAAGATGTTATGAACACTGAAGCTTTCTTT. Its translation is CASKDVMNTEAFF.

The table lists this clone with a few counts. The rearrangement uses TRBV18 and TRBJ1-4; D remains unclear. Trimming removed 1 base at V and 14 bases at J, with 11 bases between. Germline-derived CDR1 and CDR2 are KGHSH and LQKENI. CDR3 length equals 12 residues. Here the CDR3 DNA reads TGTGCCAGCTCACCACTCGAGGGAGGTCTGTTTTTT. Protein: CASSPLEGGLFF.

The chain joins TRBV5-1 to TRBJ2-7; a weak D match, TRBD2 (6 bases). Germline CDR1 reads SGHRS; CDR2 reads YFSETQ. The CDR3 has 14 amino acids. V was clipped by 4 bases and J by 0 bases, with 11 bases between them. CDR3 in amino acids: CASSPGTLSYEQYF. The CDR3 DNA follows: TGCGCCAGCAGCCCCGGGACTCTCTCCTACGAGCAGTACTTC.